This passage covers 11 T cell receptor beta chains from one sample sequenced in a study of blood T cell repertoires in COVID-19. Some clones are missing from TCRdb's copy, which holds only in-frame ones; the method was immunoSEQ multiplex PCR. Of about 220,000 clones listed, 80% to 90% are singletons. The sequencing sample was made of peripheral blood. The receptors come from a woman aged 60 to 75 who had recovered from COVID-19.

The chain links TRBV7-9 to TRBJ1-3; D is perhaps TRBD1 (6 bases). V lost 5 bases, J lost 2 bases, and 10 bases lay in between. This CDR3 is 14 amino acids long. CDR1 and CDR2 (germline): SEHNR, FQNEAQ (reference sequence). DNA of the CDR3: TGTGCCAGCAGCCCAGGGGTTGCTGGAAACACCATATATTTT. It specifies CASSPGVAGNTIYF.

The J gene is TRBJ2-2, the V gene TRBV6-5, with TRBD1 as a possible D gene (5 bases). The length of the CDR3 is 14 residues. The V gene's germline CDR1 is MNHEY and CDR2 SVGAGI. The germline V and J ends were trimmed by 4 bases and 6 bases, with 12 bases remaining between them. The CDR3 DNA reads TGTGCCAGCAGTTCAAAAAGGGGCTCCGGGGAGCTGTTTTTT. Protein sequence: CASSSKRGSGELFF.

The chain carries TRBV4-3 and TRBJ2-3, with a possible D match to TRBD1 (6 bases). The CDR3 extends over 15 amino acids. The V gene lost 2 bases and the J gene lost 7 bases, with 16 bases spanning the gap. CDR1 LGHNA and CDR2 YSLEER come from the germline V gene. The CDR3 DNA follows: TGCGCCAGCAGCCAAAGGACAGAGGCAGGGAATACGCAGTATTTT. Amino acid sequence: CASSQRTEAGNTQYF.

CDR3 region: CASTTGEGYEQYF. DNA for the CDR3: TGTGCCAGTACGACGGGGGAGGGTTACGAGCAGTACTTC. The V call is TRBV19, the J call TRBJ2-7; 7 bases match TRBD2. The V gene end was trimmed by 7 bases and the J gene end by 4 bases; junction bases not matched to a gene: 7. Germline loops: CDR1 LNHDA, CDR2 SQIVND (reference sequence). The CDR3 has 13 residues. The full variable domain, in which reference TRBV19 and TRBJ2-7 provide the parts outside the CDR3, is DGGITQSPKYLFRKEGQNVTLSCEQNLNHDAMYWYRQDPGQGLRLIYYSQIVNDFQKGDIAEGYSVSREKKESFPLTVTSAQKNPTAFYLCASTTGEGYEQYFGPGTRLTVT.

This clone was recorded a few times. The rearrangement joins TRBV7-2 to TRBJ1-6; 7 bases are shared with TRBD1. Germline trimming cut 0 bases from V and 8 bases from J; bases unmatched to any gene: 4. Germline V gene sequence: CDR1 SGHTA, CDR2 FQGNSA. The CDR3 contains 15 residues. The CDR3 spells CASSLAQGPYSPLHF. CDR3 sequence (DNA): TGTGCCAGCAGCTTAGCACAGGGGCCCTATTCACCCCTCCACTTT.

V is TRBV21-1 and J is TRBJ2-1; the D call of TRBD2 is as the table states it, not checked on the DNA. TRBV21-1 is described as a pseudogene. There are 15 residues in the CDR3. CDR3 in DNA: TGTGCCAGCAGCAAACGGGGGGGGCCCTACAATGAGCAGTTCTTC. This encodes CASSKRGGPYNEQFF.

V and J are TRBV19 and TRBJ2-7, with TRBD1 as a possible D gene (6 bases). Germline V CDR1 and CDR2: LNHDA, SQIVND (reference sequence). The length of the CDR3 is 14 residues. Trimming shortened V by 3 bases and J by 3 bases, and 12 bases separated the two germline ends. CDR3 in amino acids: CASSISDRYYEQYF. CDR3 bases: TGTGCCAGTAGTATCTCGGACAGATACTACGAGCAGTACTTC.

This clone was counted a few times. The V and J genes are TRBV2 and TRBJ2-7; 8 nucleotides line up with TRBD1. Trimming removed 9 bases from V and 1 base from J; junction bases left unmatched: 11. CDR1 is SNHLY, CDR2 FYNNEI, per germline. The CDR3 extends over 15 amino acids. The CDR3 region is CASIITGGPSYEQYF. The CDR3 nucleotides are TGTGCCAGTATAATAACAGGGGGACCTTCCTACGAGCAGTACTTC.

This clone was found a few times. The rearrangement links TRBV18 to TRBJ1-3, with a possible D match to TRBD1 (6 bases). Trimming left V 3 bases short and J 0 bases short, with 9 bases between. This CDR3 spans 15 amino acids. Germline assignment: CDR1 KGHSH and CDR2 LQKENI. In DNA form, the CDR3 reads TGTGCCAGCTCACCGGGACAAGTCTCTGGAAACACCATATATTTT. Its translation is CASSPGQVSGNTIYF.

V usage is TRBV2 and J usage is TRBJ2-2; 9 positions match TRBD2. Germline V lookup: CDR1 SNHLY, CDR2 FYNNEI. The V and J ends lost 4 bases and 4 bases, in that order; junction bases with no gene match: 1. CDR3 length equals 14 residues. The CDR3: CASSALAGTGELFF. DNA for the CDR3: TGTGCCAGCAGTGCACTAGCGGGCACCGGGGAGCTGTTTTTT.

The CDR3 nucleotides are TGTGCCATCAGTACCGGGACAGGGGGCGGTAGTAACGAGCAGTACTTC. It codes for CAISTGTGGGSNEQYF. V usage is TRBV10-3 and J usage is TRBJ2-7; 12 bases are a match to TRBD1. Germline V CDR1 and CDR2: ENHRY, SYGVKD. The V gene end was trimmed by 5 bases and the J gene end by 5 bases; junction bases not matched to a gene: 10. CDR3 length: 16 residues.